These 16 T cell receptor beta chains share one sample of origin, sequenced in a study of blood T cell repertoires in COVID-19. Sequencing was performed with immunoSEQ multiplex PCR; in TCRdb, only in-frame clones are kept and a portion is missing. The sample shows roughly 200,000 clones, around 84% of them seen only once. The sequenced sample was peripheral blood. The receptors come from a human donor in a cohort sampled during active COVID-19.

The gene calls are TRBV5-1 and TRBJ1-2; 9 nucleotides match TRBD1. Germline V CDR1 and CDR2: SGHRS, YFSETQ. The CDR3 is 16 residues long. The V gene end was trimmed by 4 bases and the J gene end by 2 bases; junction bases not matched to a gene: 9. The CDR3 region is CASSQSGTGTNYGYTF. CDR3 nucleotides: TGCGCCAGCAGCCAGTCCGGGACAGGGACCAACTATGGCTACACCTTC.

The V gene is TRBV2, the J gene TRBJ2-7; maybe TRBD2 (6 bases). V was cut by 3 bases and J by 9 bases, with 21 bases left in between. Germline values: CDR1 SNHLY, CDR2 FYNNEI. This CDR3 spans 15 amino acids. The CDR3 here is CASSDLGRDSTMQYV. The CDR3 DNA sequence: TGTGCCAGCAGTGATCTGGGGCGGGATTCTACGATGCAGTACGTC.

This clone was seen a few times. The DNA for the CDR3 is TGTGCCATCAGTGAGTCTGGGACAGTCGGATTTAACTATGGCTACACCTTC. Amino acids: CAISESGTVGFNYGYTF. The V gene is TRBV10-3, the J gene TRBJ1-2; 7 positions agree with TRBD1. The trim removed 0 bases at V and 1 base at J, leaving 8 bases unmatched. The CDR3 has 17 amino acids. Germline CDR1 is ENHRY and CDR2 is SYGVKD.

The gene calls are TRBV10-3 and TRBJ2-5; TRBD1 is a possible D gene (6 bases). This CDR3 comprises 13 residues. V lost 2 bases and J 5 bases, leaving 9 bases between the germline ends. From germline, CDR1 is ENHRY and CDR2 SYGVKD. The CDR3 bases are TGTGCCATCAGTGAGCAGGGGTGGGAGACCCAGTACTTC. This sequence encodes CAISEQGWETQYF.

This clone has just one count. DNA for the CDR3: TGTGCCAGCAGCTTAACGGGCTTTGGGGGGGGCCAAGAGACCCAGTACTTC. Residues: CASSLTGFGGGQETQYF. This chain uses TRBV13 with TRBJ2-5; 7 bases align to TRBD2. The CDR3 loop spans 17 amino acids. The trim removed 2 bases at V and 1 base at J, leaving 10 bases unmatched. The germline V gene encodes CDR1 PRHDT and CDR2 FYEKMQ (reference sequence).

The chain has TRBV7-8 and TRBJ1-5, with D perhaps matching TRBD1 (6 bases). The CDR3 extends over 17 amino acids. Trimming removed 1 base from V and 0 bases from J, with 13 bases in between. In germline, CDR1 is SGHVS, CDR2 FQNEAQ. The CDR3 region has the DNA TGTGCCAGCAGCTTAGGGGGGGCGGGGGTTAGCAATCAGCCCCAGCATTTT. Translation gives CASSLGGAGVSNQPQHF.

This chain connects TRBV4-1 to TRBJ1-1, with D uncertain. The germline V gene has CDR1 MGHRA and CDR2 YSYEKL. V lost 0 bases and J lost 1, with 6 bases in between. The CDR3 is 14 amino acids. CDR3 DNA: TGCGCCAGCAGCCAAGACCGTAGGAACACTGAAGCTTTCTTT. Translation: CASSQDRRNTEAFF.

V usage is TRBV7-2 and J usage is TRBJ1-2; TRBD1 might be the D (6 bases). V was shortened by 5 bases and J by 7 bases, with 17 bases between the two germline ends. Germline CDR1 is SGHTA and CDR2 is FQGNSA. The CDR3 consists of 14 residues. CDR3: CASSPGGGRRGYTF. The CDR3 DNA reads TGTGCCAGCAGCCCAGGTGGGGGCCGGCGTGGCTACACCTTC.

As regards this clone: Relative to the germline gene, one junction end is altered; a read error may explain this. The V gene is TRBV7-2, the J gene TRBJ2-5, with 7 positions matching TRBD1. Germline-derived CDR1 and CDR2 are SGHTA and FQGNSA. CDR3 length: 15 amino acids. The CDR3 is CASSLRGPTQGTQYF. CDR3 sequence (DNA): TGTGCCAGCAGCTTGAGGGGGCCGACCCAAGGGACCCAGTACTTC. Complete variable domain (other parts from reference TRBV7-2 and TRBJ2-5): GAGVSQSPSNKVTEKGKDVELRCDPISGHTALYWYRQSLGQGLEFLIYFQGNSAPDKSGLPSDRFSAERTGGSVSTLTIQRTQQEDSAVYLCASSLRGPTQGTQYFGPGTRLLVL.

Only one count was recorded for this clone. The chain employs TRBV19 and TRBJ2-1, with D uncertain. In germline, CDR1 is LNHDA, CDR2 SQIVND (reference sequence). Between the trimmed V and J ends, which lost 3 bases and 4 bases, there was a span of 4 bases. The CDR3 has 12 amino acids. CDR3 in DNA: TGTGCCAGTAGTATCCCGTACAATGAGCAGTTCTTC. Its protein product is CASSIPYNEQFF.

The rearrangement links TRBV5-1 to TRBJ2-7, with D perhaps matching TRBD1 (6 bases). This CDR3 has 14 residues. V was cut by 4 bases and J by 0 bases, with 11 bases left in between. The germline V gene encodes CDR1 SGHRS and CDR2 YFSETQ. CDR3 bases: TGCGCCAGCAGCCCTCAGGGGCTCTCCTACGAGCAGTACTTC. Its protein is CASSPQGLSYEQYF.

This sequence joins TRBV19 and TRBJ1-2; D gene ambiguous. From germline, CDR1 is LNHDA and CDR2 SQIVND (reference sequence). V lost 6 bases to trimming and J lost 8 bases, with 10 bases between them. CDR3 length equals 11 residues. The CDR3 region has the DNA TGTGCCAGTAGGGTCGGTGAGGGCTACACCTTC. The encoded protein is CASRVGEGYTF.

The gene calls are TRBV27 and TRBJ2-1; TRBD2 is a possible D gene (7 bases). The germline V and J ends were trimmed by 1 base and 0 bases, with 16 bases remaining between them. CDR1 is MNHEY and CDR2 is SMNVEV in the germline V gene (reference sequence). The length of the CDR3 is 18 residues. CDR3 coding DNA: TGTGCCAGCAGTTTATTCGGGATTGGGGGGGCCTCCTACAATGAGCAGTTCTTC. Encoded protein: CASSLFGIGGASYNEQFF.

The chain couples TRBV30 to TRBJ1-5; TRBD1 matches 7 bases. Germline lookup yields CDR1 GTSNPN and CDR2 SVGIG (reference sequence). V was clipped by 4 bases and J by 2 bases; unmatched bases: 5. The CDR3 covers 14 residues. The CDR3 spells CAWTAGGGNQPQHF. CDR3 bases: TGTGCCTGGACGGCAGGGGGAGGCAATCAGCCCCAGCATTTT.

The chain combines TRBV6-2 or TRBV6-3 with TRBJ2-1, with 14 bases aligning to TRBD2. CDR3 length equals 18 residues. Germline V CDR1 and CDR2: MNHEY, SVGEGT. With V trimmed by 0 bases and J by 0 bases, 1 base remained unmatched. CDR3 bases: TGTGCCAGCAGTTACTCGGGACTAGCGGGGGACTCCTACAATGAGCAGTTCTTC. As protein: CASSYSGLAGDSYNEQFF.

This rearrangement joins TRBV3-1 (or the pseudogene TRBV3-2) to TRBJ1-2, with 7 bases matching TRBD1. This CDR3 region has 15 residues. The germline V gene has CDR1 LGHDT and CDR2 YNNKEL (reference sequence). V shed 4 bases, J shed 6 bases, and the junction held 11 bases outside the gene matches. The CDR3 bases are TGTGCCAGCAGCCTACAGGGGAAATGGTACGATGGCTACACCTTC. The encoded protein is CASSLQGKWYDGYTF.